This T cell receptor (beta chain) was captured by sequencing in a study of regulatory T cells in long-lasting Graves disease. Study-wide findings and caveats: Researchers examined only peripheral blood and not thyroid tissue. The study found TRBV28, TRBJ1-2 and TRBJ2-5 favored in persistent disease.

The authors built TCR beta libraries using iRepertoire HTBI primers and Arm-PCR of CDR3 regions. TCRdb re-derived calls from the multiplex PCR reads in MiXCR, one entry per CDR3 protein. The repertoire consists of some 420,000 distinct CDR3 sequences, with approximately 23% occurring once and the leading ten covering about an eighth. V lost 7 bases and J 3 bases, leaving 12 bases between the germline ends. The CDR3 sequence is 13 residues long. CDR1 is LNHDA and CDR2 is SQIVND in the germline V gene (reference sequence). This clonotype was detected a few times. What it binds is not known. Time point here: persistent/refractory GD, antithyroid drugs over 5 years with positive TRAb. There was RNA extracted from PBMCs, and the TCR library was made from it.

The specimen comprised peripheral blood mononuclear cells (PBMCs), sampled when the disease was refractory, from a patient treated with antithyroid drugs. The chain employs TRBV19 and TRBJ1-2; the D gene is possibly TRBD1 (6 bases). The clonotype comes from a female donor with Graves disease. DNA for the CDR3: TGTGCCAGTACCTCGGGGGCGGACTATGGCTACACCTTC. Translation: CASTSGADYGYTF.